This TCR beta chain came from a study of OX40 agonist ivuxolimab in advanced cancers. At the level of the study: The patients got ivuxolimab, which is an agonistic anti-OX40 (CD134) antibody. At doses from 0.01 to 10 mg/kg, patients were given intravenous ivuxolimab every 2 weeks. Broader study findings: CD8+ T cells showed, on average, more clonal expansion than CD4+ cells.

As to this clone: As yet, its antigen is unknown.

This CDR3 has 11 residues. The V end lost 7 bases, the J end lost 4 bases, and 5 bases lay between the germline ends. Germline CDR1 and CDR2: MDHEN and SYDVKM. Sequencing used immunoSEQ multiplex PCR; TCRdb keeps in-frame clones, though not all of them. The sample has 57,000 or so clones; 84% are singletons. The specimen was CD4+ or CD8+ T cells sorted from blood, collected in a trial of the OX40 agonist ivuxolimab. This rearrangement joins TRBV28 to TRBJ2-1; D uncertain. The TCR sequence derives from an adult with an advanced solid tumor such as melanoma, head and neck, liver or kidney cancer. CDR3 nucleotides: TGTGCCAGCAACCTTTACAATGAGCAGTTCTTC. It codes for CASNLYNEQFF.